The T cell receptor beta chain under discussion was sequenced for a study of blood T cell repertoires in COVID-19. Study information: Samples taken during acute and convalescent COVID-19 were collected in the United States, Italy and Spain. T cells, B-cell-depleted T cells, or PBMCs provided the cDNA or gDNA that served as material.

Trimming left V 4 bases short and J 4 bases short, with 10 bases between. CDR1 is MNHEY and CDR2 is SVGAGI in the germline V gene. The CDR3 extends over 14 amino acids. In this sample, this clone turned up a few times. Per the original data handling: Researchers report that nucleated cell counts were estimated from reference gene primer amplification. TCRdb's copy holds only in-frame clones and misses some; the assay was immunoSEQ multiplex PCR. The V and J calls and the clone size are those of that table, but D and trimming were determined from the DNA. This table has roughly 280,000 clones, approximately 86% appearing once.

This chain joins TRBV6-5 and TRBJ1-4; D might be TRBD1 (5 bases). The origin of this receptor is a man in his forties with active or convalescent COVID-19. The source material was peripheral blood. CDR3 nucleotides: TGTGCCAGCAGTTCTCAGGGTGATAATGAAAAACTGTTTTTT. The encoded protein is CASSSQGDNEKLFF.